The rows below give T cell receptor beta chains drawn from one sample of a study of post-analysis software for immune sequencing data. TCRdb processed the PCR reads anew with MiXCR; each CDR3 protein has one entry. The data show more than 500,000 distinct CDR3 sequences, 34% seen once. The sample taken for sequencing was blood. Source of these receptors: a girl aged 2 to 17 with multiple sclerosis. CDR3s include the opening cysteine and the closing phenylalanine or tryptophan. A D gene is named only where the DNA matches it firmly. Expanded clones get a size class; other rows say once, few or many, or leave the size out.

D gene	V gene	clone size	CDR3 length	J gene	CDR3 protein	CDR3 DNA
NA	TRBV5-1	NA	17	TRBJ1-4	CASSLDRGNPAGEKLFF	TGCGCCAGCAGCTTGGATCGGGGGAACCCAGCGGGAGAAAAACTGTTTTTT
NA	TRBV20-1	few	14	TRBJ1-4	CSACSGPLNEKLFF	TGCAGTGCTTGCTCCGGGCCCCTTAATGAAAAACTGTTTTTT
TRBD1	TRBV10-3	NA	16	TRBJ2-3	CAISKQGAPGTDTQYF	TGTGCCATCAGTAAACAGGGGGCGCCTGGTACAGATACGCAGTATTTT
NA	TRBV7-3	few	16	TRBJ2-3	CASSSTGTESTDTQYF	TGTGCCAGCAGCTCCACCGGGACGGAGAGCACAGATACGCAGTATTTT
TRBD2	TRBV7-2	NA	16	TRBJ2-5	CASSKGLAGGQETQYF	TGTGCCAGCAGCAAAGGACTAGCGGGGGGGCAGGAGACCCAGTACTTC
NA	TRBV19	NA	13	TRBJ2-1	CASSWGAQNEQFF	TGTGCCAGTAGCTGGGGGGCGCAAAATGAGCAGTTCTTC
TRBD2	TRBV18	NA	18	TRBJ2-1	CASSRGLADQHSYNEQFF	TGTGCCAGCTCACGCGGACTAGCAGATCAACATTCCTACAATGAGCAGTTCTTC
TRBD1	TRBV5-1	few	15	TRBJ2-7	CASSSESGTGYEQYF	TGCGCCAGCAGCTCAGAATCCGGGACAGGGTACGAGCAGTACTTC
TRBD2	TRBV20-1	NA	16	TRBJ2-3	CSARETSGGGRDTQYF	TGCAGTGCTAGAGAGACTAGCGGGGGCGGAAGAGATACGCAGTATTTT
TRBD2	TRBV4-1	few	15	TRBJ2-5	CASSQVAGVPETQYF	TGCGCCAGCAGCCAAGTAGCGGGGGTTCCGGAGACCCAGTACTTC
NA	TRBV25-1	NA	11	TRBJ2-1	CASSEYAEQFF	TGTGCCAGCAGTGAATATGCGGAGCAGTTCTTC
NA	TRBV6-4	NA	13	TRBJ2-7	CASSERLWVEQYF	TGTGCCAGCAGTGAGAGGCTTTGGGTCGAGCAGTACTTC
TRBD2	TRBV6-5	NA	18	TRBJ2-7	CASSYLSNTLAGIYEQYF	TGTGCCAGCAGTTATCTCTCCAACACACTAGCGGGGATCTACGAGCAGTACTTC
TRBD2	TRBV12-3/TRBV12-4	NA	16	TRBJ2-1	CASSTLGGSSYNEQFF	TGTGCCAGCAGTACCCTCGGGGGGAGCTCCTACAATGAGCAGTTCTTC
TRBD2	TRBV20-1	many	15	TRBJ2-1	CSALLAGGFYNEQFF	TGCAGTGCTTTATTAGCGGGGGGGTTCTACAATGAGCAGTTCTTC
TRBD1	TRBV20-1	NA	14	TRBJ1-4	CSAITGTGDEKLFF	TGCAGTGCTATAACCGGGACAGGGGACGAAAAACTGTTTTTT
NA	TRBV28	NA	16	TRBJ2-7	CASSPGPWGFEYEQYF	TGTGCCAGCAGCCCGGGCCCTTGGGGCTTTGAGTACGAGCAGTACTTC
NA	TRBV5-1	few	16	TRBJ2-1	CASSLAAGGVYNEQFF	TGCGCCAGCAGCTTGGCCGCCGGGGGAGTGTACAATGAGCAGTTCTTC
NA	TRBV29-1	NA	14	TRBJ1-5	CSVERTLSNQPQHF	TGCAGCGTTGAAAGGACACTTAGCAATCAGCCCCAGCATTTT
TRBD2	TRBV12-3/TRBV12-4	few	19	TRBJ2-1	CASSLVPRLAGGAAFEQFF	TGTGCCAGCAGTTTAGTCCCCCGACTAGCGGGGGGTGCCGCCTTTGAGCAGTTCTTC
NA	TRBV25-1	few	13	TRBJ2-7	CASSGGGWYEQYF	TGTGCCAGCAGTGGTGGGGGTTGGTACGAGCAGTACTTC
TRBD2	TRBV11-2	NA	15	TRBJ2-7	CASSLEAGTSYEQYF	TGTGCCAGCAGCTTGGAAGCGGGGACCTCCTACGAGCAGTACTTC
NA	TRBV6-6	NA	16	TRBJ2-5	CASSIQTRAIQETQYF	TGTGCCAGCAGCATTCAAACCAGGGCTATCCAAGAGACCCAGTACTTC
NA	TRBV18	few	15	TRBJ1-6	CASSPRGADNSPLHF	TGTGCCAGCTCACCAAGAGGGGCTGATAATTCACCCCTCCACTTT
NA	TRBV27	NA	15	TRBJ2-1	CASSLALVANNEQFF	TGTGCCAGCAGTTTGGCTCTAGTGGCGAACAATGAGCAGTTCTTC
NA	TRBV20-1	NA	9	TRBJ2-7	CSARLGQYF	TGCAGTGCTCGACTAGGGCAGTACTTC
NA	TRBV11-2	few	17	TRBJ1-4	CASSLRGGSTTNEKLFF	TGTGCCAGCAGCTTACGGGGGGGGTCAACCACTAATGAAAAACTGTTTTTT
NA	TRBV7-2	NA	14	TRBJ2-3	CASSPGGPADTQYF	TGTGCCAGCAGTCCCGGGGGGCCCGCAGATACGCAGTATTTT
TRBD2	TRBV12-3/TRBV12-4	many	17	TRBJ2-3	CASTGYSGGASTDTQYF	TGTGCCAGCACAGGGTATAGCGGGGGGGCTAGCACAGATACGCAGTATTTT
NA	TRBV7-3	NA	14	TRBJ1-2	CASSLNGAGDGYTF	TGTGCCAGCAGCTTAAATGGGGCCGGGGATGGCTACACCTTC